This TCR beta chain stems from a study of blood T cell repertoires in COVID-19. As processed by the authors: The authors estimated nucleated cell counts from reference gene primer amplification. Repertoires were generated with immunoSEQ multiplex PCR, while TCRdb's copy carries only in-frame clones and drops some. Clone size and V and J calls were adopted from that table, with D and trimming inferred from the DNA. Of some 250,000 clones in the sample, 86% are singletons; the top ten hold about 2.2%. Germline CDR1 MGHRA, CDR2 YSYEKL. This CDR3 spans 14 amino acids. V was pared by 4 bases and J by 0 bases, with 6 bases between.

The sequenced sample consisted of peripheral blood. The source is a man in his thirties or forties who had recovered from COVID-19. This chain joins TRBV4-1 and TRBJ2-2; D call uncertain. The DNA of the CDR3 is TGCGCCAGCAGCCCGTTCGCGAACACCGGGGAGCTGTTTTTT. Its translation is CASSPFANTGELFF.